This entry lists 12 T cell receptor beta chains sequenced from one sample in a study of cytomegalovirus exposure and HLA in healthy donors. Here immunoSEQ multiplex PCR was the method, and the copy in TCRdb shows in-frame clones only, minus some. The sample consists of approximately 120,000 clones, about 96% of them appearing once. The sample was PBMCs. The receptor set was obtained from a man aged 18 to 29 in good health and CMV-seronegative.

CDR3 sequence (DNA): TGTGCCAGCTGCCAACCCGGGACAGGCCGTTACGAGCAGTACTTC. This encodes CASCQPGTGRYEQYF. The rearrangement links TRBV28 to TRBJ2-7; 8 positions agree with TRBD1. J was trimmed by 4 bases and V by 8 bases; bases with no gene match: 13. Germline V gene data show CDR1 as MDHEN and CDR2 as SYDVKM. The CDR3 has 15 amino acids.

The chain carries TRBV5-1 and TRBJ2-7; TRBD1 is a possible D gene (6 bases). The CDR3 covers 14 residues. The germline gives CDR1 SGHRS, CDR2 YFSETQ. The V end was cut by 4 bases, the J end by 2 bases, with 13 bases between. The CDR3 DNA follows: TGCGCCAGCAGCCCCCGGACAGCCACCTACGAGCAGTACTTC. It is translated as CASSPRTATYEQYF.

The rearrangement links TRBV5-6 to TRBJ1-2, with 9 bases lining up with TRBD1. The germline V gene encodes CDR1 SGHDT and CDR2 YYEEEE. Trimming removed 4 bases from V and 7 bases from J; junction bases left unmatched: 14. CDR3 length: 16 amino acids. The CDR3 region is CASSPSDRGISSGYTF. CDR3 bases: TGTGCCAGCAGCCCTTCCGACAGGGGGATATCCTCTGGCTACACCTTC.

Regarding this clone: Its ends do not fully match the called genes, so a read error is possible. The rearrangement links TRBV19 to TRBJ1-2, with TRBD1 matching 7 bases. CDR3 length: 14 amino acids. Germline V gives CDR1 LNHDA, CDR2 SQIVND (reference sequence). The CDR3 is CACSPTGFNYGYTF. The CDR3 coding sequence is TGTGCCTGTAGCCCGACAGGGTTTAACTATGGCTACACCTTC.

This clone was recorded once. Here the CDR3 DNA reads TGCAGCGTTGAGGAGCCAGAGAAAGCTTTCTTT. This sequence encodes CSVEEPEKAFF. The chain links TRBV29-1 to TRBJ1-1; no definite D call. The CDR3 has 11 amino acids. The V end lost 3 bases, the J end lost 9 bases, and 11 bases lay between the germline ends. Germline V lookup: CDR1 SQVTM, CDR2 ANQGSEA.

The V and J genes are TRBV7-8 and TRBJ2-7; possibly TRBD2 for D (6 bases). The length of the CDR3 is 16 residues. Per germline, CDR1 SGHVS and CDR2 FQNEAQ. The V end lost 4 bases, the J end lost 5 bases, and 21 bases lay between the germline ends. This CDR3 is CASSSSPGARENEQYF. CDR3 sequence (DNA): TGTGCCAGCAGCTCGTCTCCGGGAGCCAGGGAAAACGAGCAGTACTTC.

CDR3 protein: CASSFTAEDTQYF. The CDR3 DNA follows: TGCGCCAGCAGCTTTACGGCGGAGGATACGCAGTATTTT. This rearrangement joins TRBV5-1 to TRBJ2-3; D is unclear. Between the trimmed V and J ends, which lost 2 bases and 6 bases, there was a span of 10 bases. The germline V gene has CDR1 SGHRS and CDR2 YFSETQ. The CDR3 contains 13 residues. The full variable domain, with the rest looked up from reference TRBV5-1 and TRBJ2-3, is KAGVTQTPRYLIKTRGQQVTLSCSPISGHRSVSWYQQTPGQGLQFLFEYFSETQRNKGNFPGRFSGRQFSNSRSEMNVSTLELGDSALYLCASSFTAEDTQYFGPGTRLTVL.

This chain joins TRBV7-8 and TRBJ2-1; TRBD1 is a possible D gene (5 bases). Germline V lookup: CDR1 SGHVS, CDR2 FQNEAQ. The germline V and J ends were trimmed by 5 bases and 9 bases, with 11 bases remaining between them. The CDR3 runs 12 residues. The chain's CDR3 is CASSVQGVEQFF. Written as DNA, the CDR3 is TGTGCCAGCAGCGTGCAGGGTGTTGAGCAGTTCTTC. The full variable domain, its missing parts supplied by reference TRBV7-8 and TRBJ2-1, is GAGVSQSPRYKVAKRGQDVALRCDPISGHVSLFWYQQALGQGPEFLTYFQNEAQLDKSGLPSDRFFAERPEGSVSTLKIQRTQQEDSAVYLCASSVQGVEQFFGPGTRLTVL.

The genes are TRBV13 and TRBJ2-1, with a possible D match to TRBD2 (5 bases). Looked up from germline, CDR1 is PRHDT and CDR2 is FYEKMQ (reference sequence). This CDR3 region has 15 residues. V lost 3 bases and J 7 bases, leaving 16 bases between the germline ends. This chain's CDR3 is CASSLQWVGGNEQFF. CDR3 DNA: TGTGCCAGCAGCTTGCAGTGGGTAGGCGGGAATGAGCAGTTCTTC.

A few counts support this clone. The CDR3 loop reads CASSLGARGDYGYTF. The DNA of the CDR3 is TGTGCCAGCAGCTTAGGAGCCAGGGGCGACTATGGCTACACCTTC. The V and J genes are TRBV11-3 and TRBJ1-2; possible D gene TRBD1, 6 bases. The CDR3 totals 15 residues. The V and J ends lost 1 base and 3 bases respectively, with 12 bases between them. Germline assignment: CDR1 SGHNT and CDR2 YENEEA.

The chain is built from TRBV7-9 and TRBJ1-1; no definite D call. Germline V gene sequence: CDR1 SEHNR, CDR2 FQNEAQ (reference sequence). The CDR3 totals 15 residues. Trimming took 4 bases from V and 3 from J, leaving 15 bases between them. CDR3 nucleotides: TGTGCCAGCAGCTCATTCGTAGGAGATGACACTGAAGCTTTCTTT. Residues: CASSSFVGDDTEAFF.

This clone was counted only a few times. The chain joins TRBV19 to TRBJ2-7; 8 positions agree with TRBD1. After removal of 3 bases from V and 3 bases from J, the junction contained 4 bases not matched to a gene. Germline V CDR1 and CDR2: LNHDA, SQIVND (reference sequence). This CDR3 contains 14 residues. The CDR3 reads CASSIRDRGYEQYF. In DNA form, the CDR3 reads TGTGCCAGTAGTATTCGAGACAGGGGCTACGAGCAGTACTTC.